Here is one T cell receptor beta chain with its context. Antigen specificity is unknown. From germline, CDR1 is SGHTA and CDR2 FQGTGA. The CDR3 length is 14 residues. Trimming removed 3 bases from V and 7 bases from J; junction bases left unmatched: 6. Here immunoSEQ multiplex PCR was the method, and the copy in TCRdb shows in-frame clones only, minus some. The data show about 46,000 clones, 82% seen once. The data derive from a study of OX40 agonist ivuxolimab in advanced cancers. Whole-study context: Ivuxolimab, an antibody that agonizes OX40 (CD134), was administered to the patients. The mean age was roughly 60 years, ranging from roughly 23 to 80, with more than 70% of participants male.

Notes on the study in general: Clonal expansion among partial responders at 0.1-3.0 mg/kg ranked near the lowest.

The source was CD4+ or CD8+ T cells sorted from blood, collected in a trial of the OX40 agonist ivuxolimab. The clonotype was recovered from an adult with an advanced solid tumor such as melanoma, head and neck, liver or kidney cancer. The chain combines TRBV7-3 with TRBJ2-1; 7 bases fit TRBD1. In DNA form, the CDR3 reads TGTGCCAGCAGCTTTATAACAGGGGCTAATGAGCAGTTCTTC. It specifies CASSFITGANEQFF.